This T cell receptor (beta chain) came from a study of PD-L1 blockade in urothelial cancer. The wider study: At 6 weeks and at 3 weeks (second dose) after treatment start, blood was analyzed.

CDR3 length: 15 residues. V lost 7 bases, J lost 3 bases, and 16 bases lay in between. The germline V gene has CDR1 LNHDA and CDR2 SQIVND (reference sequence). The data were produced by immunoSEQ multiplex PCR, yet TCRdb's version contains in-frame clones alone and is incomplete. The sample carries 40,000 or so clones, roughly 90% recorded once. The time point is: peripheral blood 6 weeks after treatment start. The clonotype was recovered from a man aged 60-69 years with urothelial cancer. This material consisted of PBMCs, taken around atezolizumab (anti-PD-L1) treatment. The rearrangement uses TRBV19 and TRBJ1-5; D gene ambiguous. CDR3 DNA sequence: TGTGCCAGTACCTCCCGGTGGTCCGACAATCAGCCCCAGCATTTT. It specifies CASTSRWSDNQPQHF.